The 14 T cell receptor beta chains listed next were all sequenced from one sample in a study of blood T cell repertoires in COVID-19. The method was immunoSEQ multiplex PCR; TCRdb's version includes in-frame clones alone and lacks a portion of them. The repertoire has over 50,000 clones, roughly 85% of them found once; the top ten carry approximately 4.7%. The sample consisted of peripheral blood. These receptors came from a human donor in a cohort sampled during active COVID-19.

This chain connects TRBV28 to TRBJ2-7; 9 bases fit TRBD2. The germline CDR1 and CDR2 sequences are MDHEN and SYDVKM. The CDR3 runs 14 residues. The junction had 4 bases not matched to a gene; V was cut back by 5 bases and J by 2 bases. Here the CDR3 reads CASSLSGGPYEQYF. The CDR3 region has the DNA TGTGCCAGCAGTCTTAGCGGGGGCCCCTACGAGCAGTACTTC.

This chain joins TRBV6-5 and TRBJ2-1, with 10 bases lining up with TRBD2. The trim removed 5 bases at V and 8 bases at J, leaving 9 bases unmatched. The germline V gene has CDR1 MNHEY and CDR2 SVGAGI. The CDR3 spans 15 residues. CDR3 DNA sequence: TGTGCCAGCAGTATGAACCGAGCGGGGGGGCATGAGCAGTTCTTC. Protein sequence: CASSMNRAGGHEQFF.

This chain joins TRBV2 and TRBJ2-7, with a weak D call TRBD1 (6 bases). With 1 base removed from V and 2 bases from J, the gap between germline ends came to 9 bases. CDR1 and CDR2 (germline): SNHLY, FYNNEI. The CDR3 loop spans 14 amino acids. The CDR3 DNA reads as TGTGCCAGCAGTGAAGACAGGGCCACCTACGAGCAGTACTTC. Residues: CASSEDRATYEQYF.

The chain employs TRBV3-1 (or the pseudogene TRBV3-2) and TRBJ2-1, with TRBD2 matching over 16 bases. Trimming cost V 3 bases and J 7 bases; bases outside gene matches: 3. The CDR3 totals 16 residues. CDR1 is LGHDT, CDR2 YNNKEL, per germline (reference sequence). Written as DNA, the CDR3 is TGTGCCAGCAGCCAGGGACTAGCGGGGGGGAGTAATGAGCAGTTCTTC. Translation: CASSQGLAGGSNEQFF.

The chain carries TRBV6-5 and TRBJ2-7, with 11 nucleotides matching TRBD2. The ends lost 4 bases at V and 5 bases at J; junction bases unmatched: 4. The germline CDR1 and CDR2 sequences are MNHEY and SVGAGI. This CDR3 is built from 14 residues. CDR3 loop: CASSFLGLADEQYF. CDR3 in DNA: TGTGCCAGCAGTTTTCTGGGACTAGCGGACGAGCAGTACTTC.

This clone was counted once. This chain uses TRBV5-1 with TRBJ2-1, with TRBD2 identical over 7 bases. V gave up 5 bases and J gave up 0 bases; unmatched junction bases: 8. There are 16 residues in the CDR3. CDR1 SGHRS and CDR2 YFSETQ come from the germline V gene. The CDR3 region has the DNA TGCGCCAGCAGAGGGAGGGGCGACAGCTCCTACAATGAGCAGTTCTTC. Its translation is CASRGRGDSSYNEQFF.

This clone showed up just once. This chain's CDR3 is CASSTGLAGETEQYF. The DNA for the CDR3 is TGTGCCAGCTCAACGGGACTAGCGGGAGAGACCGAGCAGTACTTC. The chain joins TRBV18 to TRBJ2-7, with TRBD2 identical over 14 bases. This CDR3 is built from 15 residues. Per germline, CDR1 KGHSH and CDR2 LQKENI. The J segment lost 6 bases and the V segment lost 5 bases, leaving 6 bases of the junction unmatched.

The chain couples TRBV7-7 to TRBJ2-5; D possibly corresponds to TRBD2 (6 bases). The CDR3 totals 16 residues. V was trimmed by 2 bases and J by 5 bases, leaving 18 bases between them. Germline CDR1 and CDR2: SSHAT and FNYEAQ (reference sequence). CDR3 DNA: TGTGCCAGCAGCTTAAACCTGGGACTGGGGATTGAGACCCAGTACTTC. It is translated as CASSLNLGLGIETQYF.

The genes are TRBV10-3 and TRBJ1-2, with 9 bases aligning to TRBD1. Germline values: CDR1 ENHRY, CDR2 SYGVKD. This CDR3 has 15 amino acids. With 6 bases clipped from V and 1 base from J, the junction kept 6 bases outside the gene matches. The CDR3 loop is CAIRTGTGFNYGYTF. CDR3 DNA: TGTGCCATCAGGACAGGGACAGGGTTTAACTATGGCTACACCTTC.

The chain links TRBV5-6 to TRBJ1-1, with 10 nucleotides matching TRBD1. Germline V lookup: CDR1 SGHDT, CDR2 YYEEEE. CDR3 length equals 16 residues. Unmatched junction bases numbered 6, after V lost 4 bases and J lost 0 bases. The CDR3 is CASSRQGAPVNTEAFF. The CDR3 nucleotides read TGTGCCAGCAGCCGACAGGGGGCGCCGGTGAACACTGAAGCTTTCTTT. The variable domain in full, completed from reference TRBV5-6 and TRBJ1-1, reads DAGVTQSPTHLIKTRGQQVTLRCSPKSGHDTVSWYQQALGQGPQFIFQYYEEEERQRGNFPDRFSGHQFPNYSSELNVNALLLGDSALYLCASSRQGAPVNTEAFFGQGTRLTVV.

CDR3 residues: CASSLGTGLEQYF. The CDR3 DNA sequence: TGCGCCAGCAGCTTGGGGACAGGGCTCGAGCAGTACTTC. This chain links TRBV5-1 with TRBJ2-7; 8 nucleotides match TRBD1. Looked up from germline, CDR1 is SGHRS and CDR2 is YFSETQ. With 0 bases clipped from V and 6 bases from J, the junction kept 2 bases outside the gene matches. This CDR3 is 13 amino acids long.

The chain is built from TRBV10-3 and TRBJ2-7; 12 nucleotides match TRBD2. Germline CDR1 is ENHRY and CDR2 is SYGVKD. The CDR3 length is 17 residues. Germline trimming cut 2 bases from V and 5 bases from J; bases unmatched to any gene: 10. The CDR3 spells CAISEGVLAGGPDEQYF. The CDR3 region has the DNA TGTGCCATCAGTGAGGGCGTCCTAGCGGGAGGGCCCGACGAGCAGTACTTC.

The chain recombines TRBV11-2 with TRBJ1-6, with D uncertain. CDR1 and CDR2 from the germline V gene are SGHAT and FQNNGV. With 5 bases removed from V and 5 bases from J, the gap between germline ends came to 13 bases. This CDR3 comprises 15 residues. The CDR3 is CASSPQYTDNSPLHF. CDR3 DNA sequence: TGTGCCAGCAGCCCACAATACACAGATAATTCACCCCTCCACTTT.

This clone was observed a handful of times. The V call is TRBV20-1, the J call TRBJ1-4; tentative D call: TRBD1 (5 bases). Trimming left V 3 bases short and J 3 bases short, with 11 bases between. This CDR3 comprises 14 residues. CDR1 DFQATT and CDR2 SNEGSKA come from the germline V gene (reference sequence). The CDR3, as DNA: TGCAGTGCTAGTTACGGAGGGGCTAATGAAAAACTGTTTTTT. Residues: CSASYGGANEKLFF.